What follows are 32 T cell receptor beta chains derived from one specimen sequenced in a study of blood T cell repertoires in COVID-19. Measured with immunoSEQ multiplex PCR; TCRdb has only the in-frame clones, and not every one. Counted here are about 45,000 clones, about 88% occurring once; the ten biggest clones make up around 19%. Sequencing was done on a sample of peripheral blood. All receptors derive from a man between 65 and 85 years old with active COVID-19.

The CDR3 protein is CASSLGGPGTGNSPLHF. CDR3 in DNA: TGTGCCAGCAGCTTAGGGGGCCCCGGGACAGGGAATTCACCCCTCCACTTT. The chain links TRBV7-2 to TRBJ1-6; 9 bases are a match to TRBD1. Germline assignment: CDR1 SGHTA and CDR2 FQGNSA. The ends lost 1 base at V and 7 bases at J; junction bases unmatched: 8. This CDR3 comprises 17 residues.

This clone was seen a single time. For the CDR3, the DNA is TGTGCCAGCAGCTTAGTAGTGAGCACAGATACGCAGTATTTT. Protein sequence: CASSLVVSTDTQYF. V is TRBV7-9 and J is TRBJ2-3; D ambiguous. The length of the CDR3 is 14 residues. The V end was cut by 1 base, the J end by 0 bases, with 5 bases between. Germline CDR1 reads SEHNR; CDR2 reads FQNEAQ (reference sequence).

This sequence joins TRBV7-8 and TRBJ2-5, with 9 bases lining up with TRBD1. Germline CDR1 SGHVS, CDR2 FQNEAQ. J was trimmed by 5 bases and V by 6 bases; bases with no gene match: 10. CDR3 length: 15 amino acids. For the CDR3, the DNA is TGTGCCAGCAGTCTTTTCTACAGGGGGCAGGAGACCCAGTACTTC. It codes for CASSLFYRGQETQYF.

This chain uses TRBV5-1 with TRBJ1-2, with TRBD1 matching over 7 bases. The V and J ends lost 0 bases and 6 bases, in that order; junction bases with no gene match: 8. CDR1 is SGHRS, CDR2 YFSETQ, per germline. The CDR3 runs to 15 residues. The DNA of the CDR3 is TGCGCCAGCAGCTTGGGGAGAACCGGGACAGATGGCTACACCTTC. Amino acid sequence: CASSLGRTGTDGYTF.

The chain employs TRBV7-2 and TRBJ2-7, with TRBD2 matching over 8 bases. The CDR3 is 15 residues long. The junction had 12 bases not matched to a gene; V was cut back by 5 bases and J by 6 bases. Germline CDR1 and CDR2: SGHTA and FQGNSA. The CDR3 reads CASSRGSGRGTEQYF. The CDR3 bases are TGTGCCAGCAGCCGCGGTTCCGGGAGGGGGACCGAGCAGTACTTC.

The genes are TRBV7-2 and TRBJ2-1; 11 nucleotides align to TRBD2. The CDR3 loop spans 17 amino acids. In germline, CDR1 is SGHTA, CDR2 FQGNSA. V lost 4 bases and J lost 4; bases outside the gene matches: 9. In DNA form, the CDR3 reads TGTGCCAGCAGCTCAGGGGGTACTAGCGGGAGATACAATGAGCAGTTCTTC. Encoded protein: CASSSGGTSGRYNEQFF.

This sequence joins TRBV3-1 (or the pseudogene TRBV3-2) and TRBJ2-1, with TRBD2 matching 12 bases. V trimming: 7 bases; J trimming: 7 bases; junction bases outside the gene matches: 8. CDR1 and CDR2 (germline): LGHDT, YNNKEL (reference sequence). This CDR3 comprises 15 residues. As DNA, the CDR3 is TGTGCCAGCACTTCACTAGCGGGGGGTTTTAATGAGCAGTTCTTC. It is translated as CASTSLAGGFNEQFF.

This chain uses TRBV6-6 with TRBJ2-1, with 11 nucleotides matching TRBD2. This CDR3 is built from 15 residues. Germline V gene lookup returns CDR1 MNHNY and CDR2 SVGAGI (reference sequence). V shed 10 bases, J shed 0 bases, and the junction held 5 bases outside the gene matches. This chain's CDR3 is CATGTSGSSYNEQFF. As DNA, the CDR3 is TGTGCCACCGGGACTAGCGGTAGCTCCTACAATGAGCAGTTCTTC.

The V call is TRBV4-1, the J call TRBJ2-7; tentative D call: TRBD1 (6 bases). Germline CDR1 MGHRA, CDR2 YSYEKL. The germline V and J ends were trimmed by 0 bases and 4 bases, with 13 bases remaining between them. The CDR3 spans 15 residues. The CDR3 protein is CASSQDETGQYEQYF. Written as DNA, the CDR3 is TGCGCCAGCAGCCAAGATGAGACAGGACAGTACGAGCAGTACTTC.

The chain couples TRBV6-5 to TRBJ2-1; a weak D match, TRBD2 (5 bases). Germline loops: CDR1 MNHEY, CDR2 SVGAGI. The CDR3 runs to 14 residues. Between the trimmed V and J ends, which lost 6 bases and 6 bases, there was a span of 15 bases. The CDR3, as DNA: TGTGCCAGCAGCCCCCTCGGGAAGCCCAATGAGCAGTTCTTC. Protein: CASSPLGKPNEQFF.

V is TRBV7-2 and J is TRBJ2-3; the match to TRBD1 covers 9 bases. Germline V gene data show CDR1 as SGHTA and CDR2 as FQGNSA. V lost 5 bases to trimming and J lost 4 bases; unmatched junction nucleotides: 4. The CDR3 totals 14 residues. The CDR3 DNA reads TGTGCCAGCAGCCCCCGGACAGGGGCAGATACGCAGTATTTT. Encoded protein: CASSPRTGADTQYF.

The V gene is TRBV7-2, the J gene TRBJ2-3, with D possibly being TRBD1 (5 bases). The CDR3 contains 14 residues. Germline-derived CDR1 and CDR2 are SGHTA and FQGNSA. Trimming stripped 2 bases from V and 4 bases from J, with 10 bases between. CDR3 sequence (DNA): TGTGCCAGCAGCTTACGACAGTCCGCAGATACGCAGTATTTT. Its translation is CASSLRQSADTQYF.

In DNA form, the CDR3 reads TGTGCCAGCAGCCAACTGACGGAGAATGAAGCTTTCTTT. Protein sequence: CASSQLTENEAFF. The rearrangement uses TRBV4-2 and TRBJ1-1; no clear D. In germline, CDR1 is LGHNA, CDR2 YNFKEQ. The V gene lost 2 bases and the J gene lost 7 bases, with 11 bases spanning the gap. The CDR3 extends over 13 amino acids.

The rearrangement joins TRBV7-7 to TRBJ1-1, with a weak D call TRBD1 (5 bases). The CDR3 extends over 15 amino acids. Between the trimmed V and J ends, which lost 5 bases and 2 bases, there was a span of 15 bases. Germline V lookup: CDR1 SSHAT, CDR2 FNYEAQ (reference sequence). The CDR3 sequence: CASSPLGQGNTEAFF. CDR3 bases: TGTGCCAGCAGCCCCCTGGGCCAGGGAAACACTGAAGCTTTCTTT.

The V call is TRBV19, the J call TRBJ2-2; TRBD2 is a possible D gene (5 bases). CDR3 size: 13 residues. Germline lookup yields CDR1 LNHDA and CDR2 SQIVND (reference sequence). Between the trimmed V and J ends, which lost 6 bases and 1 base, there was a span of 6 bases. The CDR3 DNA reads TGTGCCAGTAGACGGGAGAACACCGGGGAGCTGTTTTTT. Protein: CASRRENTGELFF.

This chain uses TRBV7-6 with TRBJ1-2; 8 bases fit TRBD1. Germline assignment: CDR1 SGHVS and CDR2 FNYEAQ. V trimming: 5 bases; J trimming: 5 bases; junction bases outside the gene matches: 4. The CDR3 contains 13 residues. In DNA form, the CDR3 reads TGTGCCAGCAGCCCCGGACAGGGTTATGGCTACACCTTC. Encoded protein: CASSPGQGYGYTF.

This chain uses TRBV18 with TRBJ2-7, with a weak D call TRBD2 (6 bases). CDR1 and CDR2 from the germline V gene are KGHSH and LQKENI. Trimming took off 5 bases at V and 5 bases at J, with 19 bases between the two ends. This CDR3 comprises 15 residues. CDR3 in amino acids: CASSTILGGLDEQYF. The CDR3 DNA reads as TGTGCCAGCTCAACCATACTCGGAGGGCTCGACGAGCAGTACTTC.

V is TRBV18 and J is TRBJ1-1, with D unclear. V lost 3 bases to trimming and J lost 0 bases, with 8 bases between them. Looked up from germline, CDR1 is KGHSH and CDR2 is LQKENI. The CDR3 has 14 residues. CDR3 in DNA: TGTGCCAGCTCACCCTTCTCAGTGAACACTGAAGCTTTCTTT. It translates to CASSPFSVNTEAFF.

The chain has TRBV6-2 or TRBV6-3 and TRBJ1-4; weak D call: TRBD1 (6 bases). This CDR3 region has 16 residues. Germline values: CDR1 MNHEY, CDR2 SVGEGT. V was trimmed by 2 bases and J by 4 bases, leaving 14 bases between them. CDR3 region: CASSYAAGHYNEKLFF. CDR3 in DNA: TGTGCCAGCAGTTACGCAGCGGGACACTATAATGAAAAACTGTTTTTT.

The chain has TRBV6-1 and TRBJ1-2; 9 bases line up with TRBD1. The CDR3 is 15 amino acids. CDR1 MNHNS and CDR2 SASEGT come from the germline V gene. Germline trimming cut 0 bases from V and 2 bases from J; bases unmatched to any gene: 1. As DNA, the CDR3 is TGTGCCAGCAGTGAAGCGGACAGGGGAAACTATGGCTACACCTTC. Protein sequence: CASSEADRGNYGYTF.

The rearrangement links TRBV9 to TRBJ1-5, with no clear D. The CDR3 spans 14 residues. Germline loops: CDR1 SGDLS, CDR2 YYNGEE. Trimming took 8 bases from V and 2 from J, leaving 14 bases between them. The CDR3 DNA is TGTGCCAGGAACGCCAGGCTTTGCAATCAGCCCCAGCATTTT. This sequence encodes CARNARLCNQPQHF. Supplemented by reference TRBV9 and TRBJ1-5, the full variable domain reads DSGVTQTPKHLITATGQRVTLRCSPRSGDLSVYWYQQSLDQGLQFLIQYYNGEERAKGNILERFSAQQFPDLHSELNLSSLELGDSALYFCARNARLCNQPQHFGDGTRLSIL.

The chain recombines TRBV6-5 with TRBJ2-2; TRBD2 might be the D (6 bases). The CDR3 totals 16 residues. Germline V CDR1 and CDR2: MNHEY, SVGAGI. V lost 2 bases and J lost 7, with 17 bases in between. This CDR3 reads CASSYPPFGGSGELFF. In DNA, the CDR3 is TGTGCCAGCAGTTACCCCCCCTTTGGAGGGAGCGGGGAGCTGTTTTTT.

The rearrangement joins TRBV28 to TRBJ1-1, with 7 bases identical to TRBD1. The germline V gene encodes CDR1 MDHEN and CDR2 SYDVKM. The CDR3 runs to 18 residues. Losses at the gene ends were 5 bases for V and 4 bases for J; bases not matched to a gene: 19. CDR3 DNA: TGTGCCAGCAGTCTCCCCCGACAGGGTAGCAGGAGAATCACTGAAGCTTTCTTT. Translated, it gives CASSLPRQGSRRITEAFF.

This clone was detected a few times. This sequence joins TRBV4-1 and TRBJ2-7, with 8 bases fitting TRBD1. Unmatched junction bases numbered 2, after V lost 3 bases and J lost 7 bases. The CDR3 has 12 residues. Germline V gives CDR1 MGHRA, CDR2 YSYEKL. In DNA form, the CDR3 reads TGCGCCAGCAGCCACAGACAGGGGGAGCAGTACTTC. It yields the protein CASSHRQGEQYF.

The gene calls are TRBV28 and TRBJ1-2; 11 nucleotides agree with TRBD1. The trim removed 6 bases at V and 4 bases at J, leaving 13 bases unmatched. The germline V gene has CDR1 MDHEN and CDR2 SYDVKM. The CDR3 contains 17 residues. This CDR3 is CASSALTDGTGGYGYTF. The CDR3 nucleotides are TGTGCCAGCAGCGCACTTACCGATGGGACAGGGGGCTATGGCTACACCTTC.

The chain uses TRBV29-1 and TRBJ2-5; weak D call: TRBD1 (5 bases). This CDR3 is built from 11 residues. CDR1 and CDR2 from the germline V gene are SQVTM and ANQGSEA. Trimming cost V 7 bases and J 4 bases, with 10 bases left between them. CDR3 in amino acids: CSAQGPETQYF. The CDR3 coding sequence is TGCAGCGCCCAGGGTCCAGAGACCCAGTACTTC.

CDR3: CSVISESYEQYF. The CDR3 DNA reads as TGCAGCGTTATCTCGGAGTCCTACGAGCAGTACTTC. The chain combines TRBV29-1 with TRBJ2-7; D unresolved. Germline V gene data show CDR1 as SQVTM and CDR2 as ANQGSEA. Trimming removed 5 bases from V and 1 base from J, with 9 bases in between. The CDR3 is 12 residues long.

This chain connects TRBV13 to TRBJ2-3; TRBD2 aligns across 10 bases. Germline CDR1 reads PRHDT; CDR2 reads FYEKMQ (reference sequence). J was trimmed by 3 bases and V by 0 bases; bases with no gene match: 3. This CDR3 spans 16 amino acids. The CDR3 DNA is TGTGCCAGCAGCTTAGGAACGGGACTAGCGACAGATACGCAGTATTTT. This sequence encodes CASSLGTGLATDTQYF. Full variable domain (remainder filled in from reference TRBV13 and TRBJ2-3): AAGVIQSPRHLIKEKRETATLKCYPIPRHDTVYWYQQGPGQDPQFLISFYEKMQSDKGSIPDRFSAQQFSDYHSELNMSSLELGDSALYFCASSLGTGLATDTQYFGPGTRLTVL.

The chain is built from TRBV2 and TRBJ1-2; 7 positions match TRBD1. The CDR3 extends over 15 amino acids. Germline V gene lookup returns CDR1 SNHLY and CDR2 FYNNEI. V lost 7 bases to trimming and J lost 4 bases; unmatched junction nucleotides: 12. The CDR3 coding sequence is TGTGCCAGCACTTCGGACAGGAGGAGGTCCTATGGCTACACCTTC. This translates into CASTSDRRRSYGYTF.

This chain links TRBV27 with TRBJ1-6, with D possibly TRBD1 on 6 matching bases. CDR1 is MNHEY and CDR2 is SMNVEV in the germline V gene (reference sequence). This CDR3 has 14 amino acids. Trimming removed 2 bases from V and 10 bases from J, with 12 bases in between. The CDR3 sequence: CASSLRGGDSPLHF. CDR3 in DNA: TGTGCCAGCAGTTTAAGGGGGGGGGACTCACCCCTCCACTTT.

The V call is TRBV14, the J call TRBJ2-1; TRBD2 matches at 10 bases. Looked up from germline, CDR1 is SGHDN and CDR2 is FVKESK. The V segment lost 3 bases and the J segment 0 bases; nucleotides outside the gene matches: 5. The CDR3 contains 17 residues. The CDR3 bases are TGTGCCAGCAGCCATACAGGACTAGCGGTCTCCTACAATGAGCAGTTCTTC. Translated: CASSHTGLAVSYNEQFF.

This chain links TRBV5-1 with TRBJ2-3, with TRBD1 as a possible D gene (6 bases). This CDR3 region has 14 residues. Germline V CDR1 and CDR2: SGHRS, YFSETQ. Trimming took off 4 bases at V and 0 bases at J, with 9 bases between the two ends. DNA of the CDR3: TGCGCCAGCAGCCCCAGGGGTAGCACAGATACGCAGTATTTT. Translation: CASSPRGSTDTQYF.